Detailed here is one T cell receptor beta chain. No antigen is known for it. The assay was immunoSEQ multiplex PCR, and TCRdb's table has in-frame clones only and misses some. Of 150,000 or so clones in the sample, about 86% were seen once. Germline V gene data show CDR1 as MNHEY and CDR2 as SVGAGI. V lost 5 bases and J lost 2, with 12 bases in between. CDR3 size: 14 residues. This record belongs to a study of cytomegalovirus exposure and HLA in healthy donors. Study outcomes and limitations: The study found most TCR sequences rare, yet found some public TCRs in many donors. Accounts indicate the classifier identified cytomegalovirus status with strong specificity and sensitivity.

V is TRBV6-5 and J is TRBJ1-1; D is unresolved. Source material: PBMCs. The sequence derives from a woman aged 30 to 39 in good health and CMV-seronegative. CDR3 sequence (DNA): TGTGCCAGCAGTCCCCGGAGGATAAACACTGAAGCTTTCTTT. Its protein product is CASSPRRINTEAFF.